This T cell receptor beta chain was observed in a study of shared clonotypes between healthy human individuals. With regard to this clone: Its antigen remains unidentified.

Points from the study as a whole: The study found about 5% of naive CD4 clonotypes shared across several donors.

V lost 1 base and J 4 bases, leaving 11 bases between the germline ends. The CDR3 runs to 15 residues. CDR1 LNHNV and CDR2 YYDKDF come from the germline V gene (reference sequence). Clones were sequenced by immunoSEQ multiplex PCR, and TCRdb holds only the in-frame ones, with some missing. The table lists about 2.3 million clones, approximately 95% of them singletons. Negatively enriched CD4+ T cells were divided by CD45RA into naive and memory. Source material: naive CD4+ T cells from PBMCs. Specified subset: CD45RA+ positively selected. V and J are TRBV15 and TRBJ1-5; D is ambiguous. The clonotype originates from a man aged 18 to 29 in good health. Some clones in this sample may be carry-over from other donors' samples. CDR3 coding DNA: TGTGCCACCAGCAGAGGGCTAAACTTAAATCAGCCCCAGCATTTT. This sequence encodes CATSRGLNLNQPQHF.